The rows below give T cell receptor beta chains drawn from one sample of a study of blood T cell repertoires in COVID-19. Generated by immunoSEQ multiplex PCR, the TCRdb table keeps only in-frame clones and is missing some. The sample has some 48,000 clones; 89% are singletons. The source material was peripheral blood. The origin of the receptors is a human donor in a cohort sampled during active COVID-19. CDR3s leave out the opening cysteine and the closing phenylalanine or tryptophan. Clone size appears in some rows only: once, few, many, or a class for an expanded clone.

V | size | CDR3
TRBV6-1 | - | ASSEARRWDSEAF
TRBV7-3 | once | ASSLQGGRGDTQY
TRBV6-5 | - | ASSYGTGLEAF
TRBV6-2/TRBV6-3 | - | ASSYVGDSIIRTEAF
TRBV3-1/TRBV3-2 | - | ASSPQGANTEAF
TRBV7-8 | - | ASSPRFLAGAETQY
TRBV11-2 | - | ASSLEIRASGGHEQF
TRBV13 | - | ASSLGTPAYEQY
TRBV14 | - | ASSQDWGLWGDEQF
TRBV5-1 | - | ASSSGTGRETQY
TRBV7-2 | - | ASSYGETQY
TRBV7-3 | once | ASSLGTSGVHEQF
TRBV4-1 | - | ASSQEHSSWGESQETQY
TRBV29-1 | - | SVWGDHSGANVLT
TRBV19 | - | ASSVDRFYGYT
TRBV4-2 | - | ASSQLAGGRATGELF
TRBV9 | - | ASSDLSVTSTDTQY
TRBV28 | - | ASSLRVPAYEQY
TRBV28 | - | ASSSSGTGVEKLF
TRBV6-6 | - | ASSYEQTQY
TRBV6-2/TRBV6-3 | few | ASSYVGGFSGELF
TRBV2 | - | ASSEMAGQYNEQF
TRBV19 | - | ASSIWRQGNALAKNIQY
TRBV24-1 | - | ATSDSNGVWADTQY
TRBV10-1 | - | ATTSGTGGLDTQY
TRBV24-1 | - | ATSDRGYNEQF
TRBV6-2/TRBV6-3 | once | ASSYKGGYVTEAF
TRBV19 | - | ASSRPGTQAYEQY
TRBV3-1/TRBV3-2 | - | ASSQDYGGAEGYT
TRBV9 | once | ASSFRTTGELF
TRBV2 | - | ASRGEGPQY
TRBV7-7 | - | ASSPGLAATDTQY
TRBV9 | - | ASSPPLGQGGIDTQY